This T cell receptor beta chain was documented in a study of vaccination and CD4 T cells after COVID-19. Study at large: Mild disease affected 8 or 9 convalescent patients and severe disease one, all SARS-CoV-2 positive by nasal swab PCR.

The sample holds a few counts of this clonotype. The antigen is undetermined. Sequencing of cultured CD4+ T cell DNA used the Oncomine TCR Beta short-read assay. Investigators isolated genomic DNA from cultured CD4+ T cells. TCRdb re-called the PCR reads through MiXCR, storing one row per CDR3 protein. The data show 3,000 to 4,000 distinct CDR3 sequences, roughly 44% seen once. Treatment denoted: roughly ten-day PBMC culture with coronavirus spike peptide pools or control peptides (ViraFEST assay). The ViraFEST method relied on peptide pools to expand antigen-specific T cells, followed by TCR sequencing. V gave up 4 bases and J gave up 1 base, with 8 bases separating them. The germline CDR1 and CDR2 sequences are SEHNR and FQNEAQ (reference sequence). CDR3 size: 15 residues.

The specimen was CD4+ T cells from blood, cultured in vitro. The clonotype originates from a human donor who had recovered from COVID-19. The gene calls are TRBV7-9 and TRBJ2-6; D possibly corresponds to TRBD2 (5 bases). CDR3 protein: CASSSGDSGANVLTF. CDR3 in DNA: TGTGCCAGCAGCTCCGGGGATTCTGGGGCCAACGTCCTGACTTTC.